These 31 T cell receptor beta chains were all obtained from the same sample, sequenced in a study of blood T cell dynamics during melanoma immunotherapy. Regarding time point: week 3, after first cycle of checkpoint inhibitor. Some clones are missing from TCRdb's copy, which holds only in-frame ones; the method was immunoSEQ multiplex PCR. The sample shows approximately 28,000 clones, over 70% of them seen only once. Source: blood, taken from a patient treated with checkpoint blockade. Receptors were obtained from a human donor with melanoma.

The chain is built from TRBV19 and TRBJ1-4; 7 nucleotides match TRBD1. V lost 4 bases and J lost 5; bases outside the gene matches: 4. The CDR3 loop spans 14 amino acids. Germline CDR1 LNHDA, CDR2 SQIVND (reference sequence). In DNA, the CDR3 is TGTGCCAGTAGTACGACAGGGTTAAATGAAAAACTGTTTTTT. The encoded protein is CASSTTGLNEKLFF.

The V gene is TRBV18, the J gene TRBJ2-2, with D unresolved. With 4 bases removed from V and 1 base from J, the gap between germline ends came to 7 bases. Germline V lookup: CDR1 KGHSH, CDR2 LQKENI. This CDR3 region has 14 residues. CDR3 loop: CASSLSENTGELFF. The CDR3 DNA follows: TGTGCCAGCTCACTCTCAGAGAACACCGGGGAGCTGTTTTTT.

V gene TRBV10-1 combines with J gene TRBJ2-7; D gene unclear. The CDR3 has 11 amino acids. V lost 4 bases and J 5 bases, leaving 6 bases between the germline ends. Per the germline V gene, CDR1 is WNHNN and CDR2 is SYGVQD (reference sequence). CDR3 in amino acids: CASSVTHEQYF. In nucleotides, the CDR3 is TGCGCCAGCAGTGTAACCCACGAGCAGTACTTC.

The chain carries TRBV6-5 and TRBJ1-5; 9 nucleotides line up with TRBD1. Germline assignment: CDR1 MNHEY and CDR2 SVGAGI. This CDR3 region has 16 residues. V lost 0 bases to trimming and J lost 6 bases; unmatched junction nucleotides: 6. Written as DNA, the CDR3 is TGTGCCAGCAGTTACTCGACAGGGGGACGGGGTCAGCCCCAGCATTTT. Its protein is CASSYSTGGRGQPQHF.

The chain couples TRBV15 to TRBJ2-1, with D unresolved. The ends were cut back, 1 base at V and 9 bases at J, with 10 bases in the middle. Germline loops: CDR1 LNHNV, CDR2 YYDKDF (reference sequence). The CDR3 sequence is 13 residues long. CDR3 bases: TGTGCCACCAGCAGAGCTCACAACGGTGAGCAGTTCTTC. This codes for CATSRAHNGEQFF.

The V call is TRBV19, the J call TRBJ2-4; possible D gene TRBD2, 6 bases. Trimming stripped 1 base from V and 7 bases from J, with 11 bases between. The CDR3 has 14 residues. From germline, CDR1 is LNHDA and CDR2 SQIVND (reference sequence). The CDR3 protein is CASSIGGGTNIQYF. Written as DNA, the CDR3 is TGTGCCAGTAGTATAGGGGGCGGGACGAACATTCAGTACTTC.

This clone was seen a handful of times. The V call is TRBV6-5, the J call TRBJ1-1, with D possibly TRBD1 on 6 matching bases. The CDR3 totals 14 residues. The ends were cut back, 5 bases at V and 11 bases at J, with 21 bases in the middle. Germline V gives CDR1 MNHEY, CDR2 SVGAGI. CDR3 nucleotide sequence: TGTGCCAGCAGTGAAATTGGACAGTCCCATGGGGCTTTCTTT. Translation: CASSEIGQSHGAFF.

The chain has TRBV9 and TRBJ2-1, with a weak D call TRBD1 (6 bases). The germline V gene has CDR1 SGDLS and CDR2 YYNGEE. The V end lost 4 bases, the J end lost 8 bases, and 13 bases lay between the germline ends. The CDR3 is 13 amino acids. The CDR3 sequence is CASSSGQWYEQFF. CDR3 coding DNA: TGTGCCAGCAGCTCGGGACAATGGTATGAGCAGTTCTTC.

By proportion, this clone is medium-sized. The CDR3 spells CASSIGPRGSSYEQYF. In DNA, the CDR3 is TGTGCCAGTAGTATAGGTCCAAGGGGCTCCTCCTACGAGCAGTACTTC. This chain uses TRBV19 with TRBJ2-7, with a possible D match to TRBD1 (5 bases). Trimming took 1 base from V and 0 from J, leaving 13 bases between them. CDR3 length: 16 residues. The germline V gene encodes CDR1 LNHDA and CDR2 SQIVND (reference sequence). Full variable domain (missing parts from reference TRBV19 and TRBJ2-7): DGGITQSPKYLFRKEGQNVTLSCEQNLNHDAMYWYRQDPGQGLRLIYYSQIVNDFQKGDIAEGYSVSREKKESFPLTVTSAQKNPTAFYLCASSIGPRGSSYEQYFGPGTRLTVT.

The chain links TRBV29-1 to TRBJ2-1, with a tentative D call TRBD2 (5 bases). CDR3 length equals 11 residues. Between the trimmed V and J ends, which lost 3 bases and 11 bases, there was a span of 11 bases. CDR1 is SQVTM, CDR2 ANQGSEA, per germline. In DNA form, the CDR3 reads TGCAGCGTTGAGAGGGTGGTCCAGCAGTTCTTC. Translated: CSVERVVQQFF.

The V and J genes are TRBV6-1 and TRBJ2-5; D is unresolved. The CDR3 has 13 residues. The germline V gene has CDR1 MNHNS and CDR2 SASEGT. The V end was cut by 3 bases, the J end by 5 bases, with 10 bases between. For the CDR3, the DNA is TGTGCCAGCAGTGAGGACCCCGAGGAGACCCAGTACTTC. It yields the protein CASSEDPEETQYF.

This sequence joins TRBV19 and TRBJ1-4; D is unresolved. Trimming took off 6 bases at V and 7 bases at J, with 21 bases between the two ends. The V gene's germline CDR1 is LNHDA and CDR2 SQIVND (reference sequence). The CDR3 has 16 amino acids. CDR3 bases: TGTGCCAGTAGCCGAGTTTTGGTAGGGTTTGGTGAAAAACTGTTTTTT. Amino acids: CASSRVLVGFGEKLFF.

By proportion, this clone is medium-sized (0.01 to 0.1%). The chain couples TRBV7-8 to TRBJ2-7, with 8 bases fitting TRBD1. CDR1 SGHVS and CDR2 FQNEAQ come from the germline V gene. This CDR3 comprises 15 residues. V lost 5 bases and J lost 0; bases outside the gene matches: 6. CDR3: CASSPRQGPSYEQYF. The CDR3 nucleotides are TGTGCCAGCAGCCCCAGACAGGGGCCCTCCTACGAGCAGTACTTC.

CDR3 region: CATRSGTDSYEQYF. The CDR3 DNA follows: TGTGCCACCAGGTCCGGGACGGACTCCTACGAGCAGTACTTC. This rearrangement joins TRBV15 to TRBJ2-7; either TRBD1 or TRBD2 may fit D (5 bases each). V was pared by 6 bases and J by 0 bases, with 12 bases between. The germline CDR1 and CDR2 sequences are LNHNV and YYDKDF (reference sequence). There are 14 residues in the CDR3.

This chain uses TRBV6-4 with TRBJ2-7; the match to TRBD1 covers 8 bases. V was pared by 6 bases and J by 0 bases, with 7 bases of the junction left unmatched. The CDR3 extends over 15 amino acids. From germline, CDR1 is MRHNA and CDR2 SNTAGT. DNA of the CDR3: TGTGCCAGCAGGCGACAGGGGACGAGCTCCTACGAGCAGTACTTC. Its translation is CASRRQGTSSYEQYF.

The chain combines TRBV7-2 with TRBJ2-3; 8 nucleotides align to TRBD1. The CDR3 extends over 15 amino acids. With 5 bases clipped from V and 2 bases from J, the junction kept 6 bases outside the gene matches. The germline gives CDR1 SGHTA, CDR2 FQGNSA. The CDR3 DNA follows: TGTGCCAGCAGCCCGTGGGGACAGGACACAGATACGCAGTATTTT. It codes for CASSPWGQDTDTQYF.

The chain joins TRBV7-9 to TRBJ2-5; D gene unclear. Trimming shortened V by 4 bases and J by 0 bases, and 3 bases separated the two germline ends. Germline assignment: CDR1 SEHNR and CDR2 FQNEAQ (reference sequence). This CDR3 region has 12 residues. DNA for the CDR3: TGTGCCAGCAGCTGGAACCAAGAGACCCAGTACTTC. It translates to CASSWNQETQYF.

The V gene is TRBV6-1, the J gene TRBJ1-2; TRBD1 is a possible D gene (5 bases). The CDR3 runs to 15 residues. V lost 0 bases and J 5 bases, leaving 13 bases between the germline ends. Germline V lookup: CDR1 MNHNS, CDR2 SASEGT. CDR3: CASSEAWGPKYGYTF. The CDR3, as DNA: TGTGCCAGCAGTGAAGCGTGGGGACCCAAATATGGCTACACCTTC.

This clone was detected a few times. The chain recombines TRBV2 with TRBJ1-1; D not resolved. Germline lookup yields CDR1 SNHLY and CDR2 FYNNEI. CDR3 length: 13 residues. V was cut by 6 bases and J by 3 bases, with 11 bases left in between. The DNA of the CDR3 is TGTGCCAGCAGCCCCTTTCGAGACACTGAAGCTTTCTTT. Its protein product is CASSPFRDTEAFF. Using reference TRBV2 and TRBJ1-1 for the parts outside the CDR3, the full variable domain is EPEVTQTPSHQVTQMGQEVILRCVPISNHLYFYWYRQILGQKVEFLVSFYNNEISEKSEIFDDQFSVERPDGSNFTLKIRSTKLEDSAMYFCASSPFRDTEAFFGQGTRLTVV.

This chain connects TRBV4-1 to TRBJ2-5; D is undetermined. The ends were cut back, 0 bases at V and 5 bases at J, with 7 bases in the middle. Germline V lookup: CDR1 MGHRA, CDR2 YSYEKL. The CDR3 consists of 13 residues. The CDR3 loop reads CASSQEMGETQYF. CDR3 sequence (DNA): TGCGCCAGCAGCCAAGAAATGGGGGAGACCCAGTACTTC.

The chain employs TRBV11-3 and TRBJ2-1; 12 bases are a match to TRBD2. The CDR3 length is 15 residues. The germline gives CDR1 SGHNT, CDR2 YENEEA. Germline trimming cut 4 bases from V and 7 bases from J; bases unmatched to any gene: 5. The CDR3, as DNA: TGTGCCAGCAGCTGGACTAGCGGGGTGCATAATGAGCAGTTCTTC. Translation: CASSWTSGVHNEQFF. The full variable domain, in which reference TRBV11-3 and TRBJ2-1 provide the parts outside the CDR3, is EAGVVQSPRYKIIEKKQPVAFWCNPISGHNTLYWYLQNLGQGPELLIRYENEEAVDDSQLPKDRFSAERLKGVDSTLKIQPAELGDSAVYLCASSWTSGVHNEQFFGPGTRLTVL.

The V call is TRBV19, the J call TRBJ1-3; tentative D call: TRBD1 (6 bases). Per germline, CDR1 LNHDA and CDR2 SQIVND (reference sequence). The V end was cut by 7 bases, the J end by 3 bases, with 13 bases between. The CDR3 totals 14 residues. The CDR3 DNA sequence: TGTGCCAGTAAACTGGGACACGGTGGAAACACCATATATTTT. Its protein is CASKLGHGGNTIYF.

The count of this clone is one. J is TRBJ2-5 and V is TRBV5-1; 7 positions match TRBD1. The CDR3 contains 14 residues. Germline loops: CDR1 SGHRS, CDR2 YFSETQ. Trimming took 4 bases from V and 5 from J; bases not matched to a gene: 8. The CDR3 loop is CASSVRGQLETQYF. The CDR3 DNA reads as TGCGCCAGCAGCGTAAGGGGACAGTTGGAGACCCAGTACTTC.

The rearrangement joins TRBV6-5 to TRBJ1-2; no definite D call. The CDR3 runs to 12 residues. V lost 4 bases and J 8 bases, leaving 11 bases between the germline ends. The V gene's germline CDR1 is MNHEY and CDR2 SVGAGI. The CDR3 nucleotides are TGTGCCAGCAGTTTAGACCGCTCGGGCTACACCTTC. This gives the protein CASSLDRSGYTF.

The rearrangement uses TRBV19 and TRBJ2-2; TRBD2 aligns across 14 bases. Trimming cost V 6 bases and J 6 bases; bases outside gene matches: 3. CDR3 size: 15 residues. Germline CDR1 and CDR2: LNHDA and SQIVND (reference sequence). DNA of the CDR3: TGTGCCAGTAGGGGACTAGCGGGAGTCGCCGGGGAGCTGTTTTTT. Protein: CASRGLAGVAGELFF.

V and J are TRBV7-2 and TRBJ1-5, with 8 bases aligning to TRBD1. The CDR3 spans 15 residues. CDR1 is SGHTA, CDR2 FQGNSA, per germline. V dropped 1 base and J dropped 5; count of bases not matched to a gene: 4. The CDR3 sequence is CASSLETGGYQPQHF. For the CDR3, the DNA is TGTGCCAGCAGCTTAGAAACAGGGGGGTATCAGCCCCAGCATTTT.

The sample holds a few counts of this clone. V is TRBV6-1 and J is TRBJ1-2; D uncertain. The CDR3 has 15 residues. Germline-derived CDR1 and CDR2 are MNHNS and SASEGT. Deletions cut 2 bases from V and 2 bases from J, with 12 bases between. The CDR3 sequence: CASSERMGSNYGYTF. CDR3 in DNA: TGTGCCAGCAGTGAAAGGATGGGCAGCAACTATGGCTACACCTTC.

This chain connects TRBV6-6 to TRBJ2-1; weak D call: TRBD2 (6 bases). CDR1 is MNHNY, CDR2 SVGAGI, per germline (reference sequence). The length of the CDR3 is 14 residues. V lost 6 bases and J 5 bases, leaving 14 bases between the germline ends. This chain's CDR3 is CASSPGTVNNEQFF. CDR3 sequence (DNA): TGTGCCAGCAGCCCCGGGACTGTCAACAATGAGCAGTTCTTC.

This chain links TRBV5-1 with TRBJ2-1; possibly TRBD1 for D (6 bases). The germline V gene has CDR1 SGHRS and CDR2 YFSETQ. This CDR3 has 15 residues. Between the trimmed V and J ends, which lost 4 bases and 4 bases, there was a span of 15 bases. The CDR3 region is CASSLSTGSYNEQFF. DNA of the CDR3: TGCGCCAGCAGCCTATCTACAGGGAGTTACAATGAGCAGTTCTTC.

This clone was seen a single time. The V call is TRBV6-1, the J call TRBJ1-1; D possibly corresponds to TRBD1 (5 bases). The CDR3 contains 15 residues. Trimming pared 5 bases from V and 1 base from J, leaving 14 bases between. Germline V gives CDR1 MNHNS, CDR2 SASEGT. DNA for the CDR3: TGTGCCAGCAGTCCTTCGACAGCCCAGAACACTGAAGCTTTCTTT. Its protein is CASSPSTAQNTEAFF.

The genes are TRBV2 and TRBJ2-1; D is perhaps TRBD1 or TRBD2 (5 bases each). Germline CDR1 and CDR2: SNHLY and FYNNEI. The CDR3 sequence is 15 residues long. V was cut by 6 bases and J by 5 bases, with 17 bases left in between. CDR3 in amino acids: CASRGVVGRDNEQFF. CDR3 sequence (DNA): TGTGCCAGCAGGGGAGTTGTCGGCAGGGACAATGAGCAGTTCTTC.